The 26 T cell receptor beta chains below were found in one sample sequenced in a study of CD8 T cells in ankylosing spondylitis. TCRdb redid the calling of the 5' RACE reads with MiXCR, one entry per CDR3 protein. Among over 30,000 distinct CDR3 sequences listed, approximately 17% were seen once. Sequences were obtained from blood. All receptors come from a male donor with ankylosing spondylitis or in good health (not recorded which).

The chain combines TRBV7-9 with TRBJ2-1; maybe TRBD1 (7 bases). The CDR3 length is 16 residues. Trimming removed 5 bases at V and 10 bases at J, with 24 bases between. Per germline, CDR1 SEHNR and CDR2 FQNEAQ (reference sequence). This CDR3 reads CASSQFDRDSSGEQFF. CDR3 DNA: TGTGCCAGCAGCCAATTTGACAGGGACTCCTCGGGGGAGCAGTTCTTC.

This clonotype came up a few times. The rearrangement joins TRBV7-9 to TRBJ2-2; tentatively, D is TRBD2 (5 bases). The germline V and J ends were trimmed by 3 bases and 4 bases, with 15 bases remaining between them. The CDR3 has 16 residues. The germline CDR1 and CDR2 sequences are SEHNR and FQNEAQ (reference sequence). The CDR3 bases are TGTGCCAGCAGCTTCCTCGACCTGGGGAGCACCGGGGAGCTGTTTTTT. Translating it yields CASSFLDLGSTGELFF.

The V gene is TRBV7-2, the J gene TRBJ2-2; D is possibly TRBD1 or TRBD2 (5 bases each). V lost 2 bases and J lost 1, with 8 bases in between. The CDR3 covers 15 residues. From germline, CDR1 is SGHTA and CDR2 FQGNSA. The DNA for the CDR3 is TGTGCCAGCAGCTTAAGGGGAGTGAACACCGGGGAGCTGTTTTTT. Translation gives CASSLRGVNTGELFF.

The rearrangement uses TRBV4-3 and TRBJ2-1; TRBD1 is a possible D gene (5 bases). Trimming left V 0 bases short and J 3 bases short, with 15 bases between. CDR3 length: 17 amino acids. Germline-derived CDR1 and CDR2 are LGHNA and YSLEER. CDR3 residues: CASSQDERQYLYNEQFF. DNA for the CDR3: TGCGCCAGCAGCCAAGATGAGCGACAGTACCTCTACAATGAGCAGTTCTTC.

This clonotype is medium-sized by share. The chain is built from TRBV29-1 and TRBJ1-1; 8 nucleotides line up with TRBD1. CDR3 length: 12 residues. J lost 8 bases, V lost 8 bases, and 10 bases had no gene match. CDR1 is SQVTM and CDR2 is ANQGSEA in the germline V gene. Written as DNA, the CDR3 is TGCAGCTCCGGACAGGGTGGAGCCGAAGCTTTCTTT. It specifies CSSGQGGAEAFF.

The sample holds a few counts of this clonotype. The chain has TRBV20-1 and TRBJ1-1, with D hard to call. V lost 6 bases to trimming and J lost 7 bases, with 18 bases between them. Germline V gene sequence: CDR1 DFQATT, CDR2 SNEGSKA (reference sequence). CDR3 size: 13 residues. CDR3 in amino acids: CSAPWPGRHEAFF. CDR3 nucleotides: TGCAGTGCCCCCTGGCCGGGCAGACATGAAGCTTTCTTT.

This sequence joins TRBV29-1 and TRBJ2-1, with D possibly called TRBD1 or TRBD2 (6 bases each). Germline V CDR1 and CDR2: SQVTM, ANQGSEA. V gave up 7 bases and J gave up 4 bases, with 14 bases separating them. The CDR3 has 13 amino acids. The CDR3 spells CSAGGLAYNEQFF. The DNA of the CDR3 is TGCAGCGCTGGGGGGCTAGCGTACAATGAGCAGTTCTTC.

This clonotype has only a few counts. The J gene is TRBJ1-5, the V gene TRBV12-3 or TRBV12-4; D might be TRBD1 (6 bases). The CDR3 consists of 15 residues. Trimming left V 5 bases short and J 3 bases short, with 14 bases between. The CDR3 spells CASSTGFWDNQPQHF. CDR3 nucleotide sequence: TGTGCCAGCAGTACAGGGTTTTGGGACAATCAGCCCCAGCATTTT.

In its sample, this clonotype was seen a few times. The rearrangement links TRBV5-5 to TRBJ2-1; D might be TRBD2 (6 bases). Germline assignment: CDR1 SGHKS and CDR2 YYEKEE (reference sequence). V lost 2 bases to trimming and J lost 1 base, with 10 bases between them. The length of the CDR3 is 15 residues. The CDR3: CASSLGGESYNEQFF. The CDR3 nucleotides read TGTGCCAGCAGCTTAGGCGGGGAGTCCTACAATGAGCAGTTCTTC.

This chain connects TRBV29-1 to TRBJ1-4; TRBD1 aligns across 8 bases. The CDR3 has 14 residues. Germline assignment: CDR1 SQVTM and CDR2 ANQGSEA. Germline trimming cut 8 bases from V and 1 base from J; bases unmatched to any gene: 6. Written as DNA, the CDR3 is TGCAGCACAGGGGGAGGAGGAACTAATGAAAAACTGTTTTTT. Its translation: CSTGGGGTNEKLFF.

The chain joins TRBV6-6 to TRBJ1-6; D is unresolved. The CDR3 consists of 12 residues. Germline CDR1 reads MNHNY; CDR2 reads SVGAGI (reference sequence). V shed 6 bases and J shed 7 bases, with 7 bases lying between them. In DNA form, the CDR3 reads TGTGCCAGCAGCCCCCCCAATTCACCCCTCCACTTT. Its translation: CASSPPNSPLHF.

This clonotype was picked up a small number of times. The rearrangement joins TRBV6-2 or TRBV6-3 to TRBJ2-3; possibly TRBD2 for D (7 bases). The CDR3 covers 14 residues. The ends were cut back, 6 bases at V and 3 bases at J, with 13 bases in the middle. In germline, CDR1 is MNHEY, CDR2 SVGEGT. The CDR3 is CASRQGAGTDTQYF. The CDR3 DNA follows: TGTGCCAGCAGACAGGGAGCGGGGACAGATACGCAGTATTTT.

The rearrangement joins TRBV7-2 to TRBJ2-7, with D unresolved. Deletions cut 1 base from V and 2 bases from J, with 9 bases between. The length of the CDR3 is 14 residues. CDR1 SGHTA and CDR2 FQGNSA come from the germline V gene. The CDR3 spells CASSLVAIAYEQYF. DNA of the CDR3: TGTGCCAGCAGCTTAGTGGCCATCGCCTACGAGCAGTACTTC.

There are a few counts of this clonotype. The V and J genes are TRBV6-2 or TRBV6-3 and TRBJ2-5; 7 positions agree with TRBD2. Unmatched junction bases numbered 5, after V lost 2 bases and J lost 2 bases. The CDR3 covers 15 residues. From germline, CDR1 is MNHEY and CDR2 SVGEGT. The CDR3 reads CASSYLSGTQETQYF. Written as DNA, the CDR3 is TGTGCCAGCAGTTACCTCAGCGGGACGCAAGAGACCCAGTACTTC.

The sample holds a few counts of this clonotype. This sequence joins TRBV7-9 and TRBJ2-5; no firm D call. V gave up 7 bases and J gave up 4 bases, with 13 bases separating them. The CDR3 totals 13 residues. CDR1 SEHNR and CDR2 FQNEAQ come from the germline V gene (reference sequence). CDR3: CASNPKSTETQYF. DNA of the CDR3: TGTGCCAGCAACCCGAAGTCTACAGAGACCCAGTACTTC.

This clonotype was recorded a few times. This chain connects TRBV29-1 to TRBJ1-3; 8 nucleotides line up with TRBD1. Losses at the gene ends were 4 bases for V and 0 bases for J; bases not matched to a gene: 2. The CDR3 sequence is 14 residues long. The germline CDR1 and CDR2 sequences are SQVTM and ANQGSEA. The CDR3 loop reads CSVVTGGSGNTIYF. The CDR3 DNA reads TGCAGCGTTGTCACAGGGGGCTCTGGAAACACCATATATTTT.

The V and J genes are TRBV20-1 and TRBJ2-2; D call uncertain. The germline CDR1 and CDR2 sequences are DFQATT and SNEGSKA (reference sequence). V was clipped by 8 bases and J by 0 bases, with 10 bases between them. The CDR3 is made up of 13 amino acids. CDR3 protein: CSPWDSNTGELFF. The CDR3 DNA sequence: TGCAGTCCTTGGGATTCGAACACCGGGGAGCTGTTTTTT.

This clonotype was seen repeatedly, ten times or more. The J gene is TRBJ2-2, the V gene TRBV7-2; 7 bases line up with TRBD2. This CDR3 has 15 amino acids. The germline CDR1 and CDR2 sequences are SGHTA and FQGNSA. V was clipped by 7 bases and J by 4 bases; unmatched bases: 9. This CDR3 reads CASTIRAGATGELFF. In nucleotides, the CDR3 is TGTGCCAGCACCATCAGGGCGGGAGCCACCGGGGAGCTGTTTTTT.

This clonotype was detected only a few times. V and J are TRBV10-1 and TRBJ2-2, with D perhaps matching TRBD2 (5 bases). Trimming left V 5 bases short and J 3 bases short, with 16 bases between. The CDR3 runs to 16 residues. Germline V gene data show CDR1 as WNHNN and CDR2 as SYGVQD (reference sequence). CDR3 bases: TGCGCCAGCAGTACTTACGGGGTTTACGACACCGGGGAGCTGTTTTTT. Translation: CASSTYGVYDTGELFF.

This clonotype was observed a few times. The chain recombines TRBV6-5 with TRBJ2-3; 9 bases are shared with TRBD2. The CDR3 runs to 14 residues. Germline V CDR1 and CDR2: MNHEY, SVGAGI. With 5 bases clipped from V and 2 bases from J, the junction kept 2 bases outside the gene matches. The chain's CDR3 is CASSRLADTDTQYF. For the CDR3, the DNA is TGTGCCAGCAGTCGACTAGCGGACACAGATACGCAGTATTTT.

A few counts support this clonotype. The rearrangement uses TRBV29-1 and TRBJ2-3; possible D gene TRBD1, 5 bases. V lost 0 bases and J 3 bases, leaving 10 bases between the germline ends. Per germline, CDR1 SQVTM and CDR2 ANQGSEA. The CDR3 is 14 residues long. CDR3 sequence (DNA): TGCAGCGTTGAAGATGGGGCTTTGACAGATACGCAGTATTTT. Translated, it gives CSVEDGALTDTQYF.

The sample holds a few counts of this clonotype. The rearrangement links TRBV11-1 to TRBJ2-2; D is uncertain. This CDR3 is built from 14 residues. Germline assignment: CDR1 SGHAT and CDR2 FQDESV (reference sequence). V was pared by 5 bases and J by 5 bases, with 12 bases between. CDR3 coding DNA: TGTGCCAGCAGCCTACACCTCAGAACCGGGGAGCTGTTTTTT. Protein: CASSLHLRTGELFF.

This clonotype has a handful of counts. The V and J genes are TRBV29-1 and TRBJ2-3; D is possibly TRBD1 (5 bases). This CDR3 has 16 amino acids. Germline V CDR1 and CDR2: SQVTM, ANQGSEA. V was pared by 2 bases and J by 0 bases, with 15 bases between. This CDR3 is CSVEPQDGSSTDTQYF. The CDR3 region has the DNA TGCAGCGTTGAACCACAGGACGGATCTAGCACAGATACGCAGTATTTT.

The rearrangement uses TRBV28 and TRBJ1-5, with 9 nucleotides matching TRBD1. Per germline, CDR1 MDHEN and CDR2 SYDVKM. The junction had 7 bases not matched to a gene; V was cut back by 2 bases and J by 5 bases. The CDR3 is made up of 16 amino acids. The CDR3 sequence: CASSLRGQGGYQPQHF. CDR3 coding DNA: TGTGCCAGCAGTTTAAGGGGACAGGGTGGCTATCAGCCCCAGCATTTT.

This clonotype was observed a few times. The CDR3 DNA follows: TGTGCCAGCAGCCAAAAACAGGACGTGAACACTGAAGCTTTCTTT. This translates into CASSQKQDVNTEAFF. J is TRBJ1-1 and V is TRBV14; maybe TRBD1 (5 bases). The V end was cut by 2 bases, the J end by 0 bases, with 10 bases between. CDR1 is SGHDN, CDR2 FVKESK, per germline. The CDR3 sequence is 15 residues long.

The chain has TRBV20-1 and TRBJ2-7; a possible D gene is TRBD1 (5 bases). Germline V lookup: CDR1 DFQATT, CDR2 SNEGSKA (reference sequence). The V end was cut by 6 bases, the J end by 4 bases, with 10 bases between. The CDR3 is made up of 11 amino acids. CDR3 region: CSASTGYEQYF. The CDR3 DNA sequence: TGCAGTGCCTCTACAGGTTACGAGCAGTACTTC.